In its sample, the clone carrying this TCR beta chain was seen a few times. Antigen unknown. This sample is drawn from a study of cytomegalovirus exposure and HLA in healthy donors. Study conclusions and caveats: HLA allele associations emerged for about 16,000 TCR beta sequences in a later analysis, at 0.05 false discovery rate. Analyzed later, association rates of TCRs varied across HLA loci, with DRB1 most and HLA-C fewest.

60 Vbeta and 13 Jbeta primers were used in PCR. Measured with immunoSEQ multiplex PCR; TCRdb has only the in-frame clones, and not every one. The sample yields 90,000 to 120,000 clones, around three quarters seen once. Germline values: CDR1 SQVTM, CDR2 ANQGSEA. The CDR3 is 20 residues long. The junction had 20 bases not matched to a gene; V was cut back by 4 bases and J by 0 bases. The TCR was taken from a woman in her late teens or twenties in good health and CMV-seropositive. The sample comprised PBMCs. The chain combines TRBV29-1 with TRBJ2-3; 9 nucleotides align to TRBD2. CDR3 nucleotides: TGCAGCGTTGTATCGATTGTCGGGCGGGAGGGCCCCCGTAGCACAGATACGCAGTATTTT. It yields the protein CSVVSIVGREGPRSTDTQYF.